In this sample, the clone carrying this T cell receptor beta chain turned up many times. Whoever was chosen for sequencing had shown CD8+CD57+ cell expansion by flow cytometry. The sample is drawn from a study of CD8+CD57+ T cells in acquired aplastic anemia. Study in general: On average, sorted CD4+ and CD8+ cells gave 3 to 3.5 ug of DNA.

The template for TCR beta VDJ and CDR3 sequence profiling was genomic DNA. TCRdb re-called the reads with MiXCR, one entry per CDR3 protein. The sample shows about 220,000 distinct CDR3 sequences, around 45% of them seen only once. This CDR3 spans 13 amino acids. Germline-derived CDR1 and CDR2 are LNHDA and SQIVND (reference sequence). The ends were cut back, 8 bases at V and 0 bases at J, with 10 bases in the middle. This TCR came from a human donor with aplastic anemia. Sequencing input: sorted CD4+, CD8+, or CD8+CD57+ T cells (not recorded which) from PBMCs. This chain joins TRBV19 and TRBJ1-1, with D tentatively TRBD1 (6 bases). Written as DNA, the CDR3 is TGTGCCAGTCGGACAGTCATGAACACTGAAGCTTTCTTT. The encoded protein is CASRTVMNTEAFF.